This T cell receptor beta chain was sequenced during a study of siplizumab effects on memory and regulatory T cells. Study-level findings and limits: Treg-derived clones made up an average of roughly 66% of mappable alloreactive CD4+ clones with siplizumab and 26.9% in controls.

This table comes from immunoSEQ multiplex PCR, and its TCRdb copy is limited to in-frame clones, with some not included. The sample carries 85,000 to 95,000 clones, about 94% recorded once. This CDR3 has 13 residues. Germline CDR1 is GTSNPN and CDR2 is SVGIG (reference sequence). With 2 bases removed from V and 4 bases from J, the gap between germline ends came to 11 bases. Remarks on this clone: Its antigen is not known.

The sequenced material came from non-Treg CD4+ T cells sorted from blood. This chain joins TRBV30 and TRBJ2-5; possible D gene TRBD1, 6 bases. This TCR was recovered from a human donor in good health. CDR3 DNA sequence: TGTGCCTGGAGTCAGGCAGGGGCAGAGACCCAGTACTTC. This codes for CAWSQAGAETQYF.